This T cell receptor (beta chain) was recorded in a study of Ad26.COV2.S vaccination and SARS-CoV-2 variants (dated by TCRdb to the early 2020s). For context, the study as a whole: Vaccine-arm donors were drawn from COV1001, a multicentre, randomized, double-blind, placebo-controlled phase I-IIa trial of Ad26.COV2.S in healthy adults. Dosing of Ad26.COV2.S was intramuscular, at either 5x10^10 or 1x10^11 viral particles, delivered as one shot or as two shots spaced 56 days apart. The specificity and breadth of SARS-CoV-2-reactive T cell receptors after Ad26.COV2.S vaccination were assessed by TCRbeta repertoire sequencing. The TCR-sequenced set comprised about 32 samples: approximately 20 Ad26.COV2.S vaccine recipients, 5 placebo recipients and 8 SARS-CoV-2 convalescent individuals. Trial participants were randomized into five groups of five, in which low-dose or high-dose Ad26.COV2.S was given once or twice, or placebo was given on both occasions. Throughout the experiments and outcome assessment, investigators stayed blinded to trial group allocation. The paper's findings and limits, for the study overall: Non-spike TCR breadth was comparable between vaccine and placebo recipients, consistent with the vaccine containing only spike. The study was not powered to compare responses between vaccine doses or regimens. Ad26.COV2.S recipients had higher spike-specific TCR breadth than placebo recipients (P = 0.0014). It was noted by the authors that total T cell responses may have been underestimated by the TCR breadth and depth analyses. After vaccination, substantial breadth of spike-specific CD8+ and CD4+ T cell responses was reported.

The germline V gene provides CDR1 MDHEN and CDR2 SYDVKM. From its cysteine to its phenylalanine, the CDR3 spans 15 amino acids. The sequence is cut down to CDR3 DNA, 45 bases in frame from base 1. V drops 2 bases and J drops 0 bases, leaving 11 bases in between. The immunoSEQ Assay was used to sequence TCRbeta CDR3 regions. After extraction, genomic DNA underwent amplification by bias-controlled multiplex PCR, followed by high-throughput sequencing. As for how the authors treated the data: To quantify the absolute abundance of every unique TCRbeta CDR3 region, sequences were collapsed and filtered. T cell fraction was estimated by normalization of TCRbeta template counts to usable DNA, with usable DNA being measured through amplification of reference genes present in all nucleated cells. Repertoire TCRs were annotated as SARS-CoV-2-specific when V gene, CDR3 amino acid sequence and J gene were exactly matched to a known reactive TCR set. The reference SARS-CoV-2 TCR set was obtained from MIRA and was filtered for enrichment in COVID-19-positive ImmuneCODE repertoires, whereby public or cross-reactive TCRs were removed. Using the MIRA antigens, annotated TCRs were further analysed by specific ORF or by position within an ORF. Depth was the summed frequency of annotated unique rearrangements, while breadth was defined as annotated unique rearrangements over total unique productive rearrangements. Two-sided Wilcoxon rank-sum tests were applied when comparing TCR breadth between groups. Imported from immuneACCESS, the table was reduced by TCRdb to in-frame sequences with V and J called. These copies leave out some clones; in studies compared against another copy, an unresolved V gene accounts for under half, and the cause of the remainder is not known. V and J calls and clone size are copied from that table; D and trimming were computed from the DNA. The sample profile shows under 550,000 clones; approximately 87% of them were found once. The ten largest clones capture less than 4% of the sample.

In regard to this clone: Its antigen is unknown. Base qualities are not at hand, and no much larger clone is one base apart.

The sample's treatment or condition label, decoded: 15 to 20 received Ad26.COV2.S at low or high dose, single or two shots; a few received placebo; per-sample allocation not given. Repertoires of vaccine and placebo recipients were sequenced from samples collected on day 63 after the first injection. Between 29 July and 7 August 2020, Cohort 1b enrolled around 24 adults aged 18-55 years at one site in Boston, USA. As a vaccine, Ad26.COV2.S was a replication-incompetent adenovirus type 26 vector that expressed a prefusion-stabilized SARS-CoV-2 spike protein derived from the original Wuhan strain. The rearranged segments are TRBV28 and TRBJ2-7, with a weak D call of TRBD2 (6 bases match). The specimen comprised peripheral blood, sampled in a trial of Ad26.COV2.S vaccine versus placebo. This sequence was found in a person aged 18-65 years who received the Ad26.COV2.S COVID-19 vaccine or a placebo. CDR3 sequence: CASSLGGGVSYEQYF. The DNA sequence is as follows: TGTGCCAGCAGTTTAGGTGGAGGGGTCTCCTACGAGCAGTACTTC.